Shown below are 31 T cell receptor beta chains from a single sample sequenced in a study of technical replicates of blood from several donors. Only in-frame clones appear in the TCRdb table, and some are missing; sequencing was by immunoSEQ multiplex PCR. The table shows 70,000 to 85,000 clones, with about 90% occurring only once. Specimen: T cells isolated from PBMCs. Receptor source: a human donor in good health.

CDR3 sequence (DNA): TGTGCCAGCGAAATCTCAGGCCAGCTAGCCAAAAACATTCAGTACTTC. This codes for CASEISGQLAKNIQYF. This chain links TRBV7-9 with TRBJ2-4, with D uncertain. Trimming cost V 8 bases and J 0 bases, with 17 bases left between them. Germline loops: CDR1 SEHNR, CDR2 FQNEAQ (reference sequence). The CDR3 consists of 16 residues.

This clone came up a few times. V gene TRBV30 combines with J gene TRBJ1-1, with D unresolved. The V end lost 0 bases, the J end lost 3 bases, and 5 bases lay between the germline ends. The V gene's germline CDR1 is GTSNPN and CDR2 SVGIG (reference sequence). This CDR3 comprises 12 residues. The CDR3 protein is CAWSVEDTEAFF. The CDR3 DNA is TGTGCCTGGAGTGTCGAGGACACTGAAGCTTTCTTT.

The gene calls are TRBV18 and TRBJ2-1; 7 bases are a match to TRBD2. The V gene's germline CDR1 is KGHSH and CDR2 LQKENI. Losses at the gene ends were 6 bases for V and 7 bases for J; bases not matched to a gene: 15. The CDR3 sequence is 16 residues long. Here the CDR3 reads CASSVSQAGVLNEQFF. The CDR3 DNA follows: TGTGCCAGCTCCGTTAGCCAGGCGGGAGTCCTAAATGAGCAGTTCTTC.

V is TRBV2 and J is TRBJ1-2, with no clear D. Trimming cost V 1 base and J 8 bases, with 11 bases left between them. Germline loops: CDR1 SNHLY, CDR2 FYNNEI. The CDR3 spans 13 residues. As DNA, the CDR3 is TGTGCCAGCAGTGAAGGGCGTCTCGGGGGCTACACCTTC. Amino acids: CASSEGRLGGYTF.

The gene calls are TRBV19 and TRBJ2-4; tentative D call: TRBD1 (5 bases). The CDR3 extends over 15 amino acids. Germline assignment: CDR1 LNHDA and CDR2 SQIVND (reference sequence). Between the trimmed V and J ends, which lost 0 bases and 1 base, there was a span of 7 bases. The CDR3 sequence: CASSIEAGAKNIQYF. The CDR3 DNA is TGTGCCAGTAGTATAGAGGCAGGGGCCAAAAACATTCAGTACTTC.

The chain recombines TRBV27 with TRBJ2-7, with D tentatively TRBD2 (5 bases). The CDR3 is made up of 14 amino acids. The germline V gene encodes CDR1 MNHEY and CDR2 SMNVEV (reference sequence). V lost 4 bases and J 0 bases, leaving 10 bases between the germline ends. The CDR3 here is CASSSKRYSYEQYF. CDR3 sequence (DNA): TGTGCCAGCAGTTCTAAGCGGTACTCCTACGAGCAGTACTTC.

The V call is TRBV7-9, the J call TRBJ1-2, with D maybe TRBD1 (5 bases). Trimming shortened V by 3 bases and J by 10 bases, and 27 bases separated the two germline ends. Germline assignment: CDR1 SEHNR and CDR2 FQNEAQ (reference sequence). The CDR3 extends over 17 amino acids. In DNA, the CDR3 is TGTGCCAGCAGCTTTTACTCTCTGGAATTAGGGGCTACGGACTACACCTTC. It yields the protein CASSFYSLELGATDYTF.

The V gene is TRBV11-1, the J gene TRBJ1-1; 8 nucleotides agree with TRBD1. The germline CDR1 and CDR2 sequences are SGHAT and FQDESV (reference sequence). The CDR3 extends over 15 amino acids. The V gene end was trimmed by 3 bases and the J gene end by 4 bases; junction bases not matched to a gene: 7. CDR3 in amino acids: CASSFRGQLGTEAFF. CDR3 bases: TGTGCCAGCAGCTTCAGGGGGCAGCTGGGCACTGAAGCTTTCTTT.

The chain joins TRBV7-9 to TRBJ2-3; D is unresolved. The CDR3 is 12 residues long. V lost 5 bases and J lost 3, with 6 bases in between. Per germline, CDR1 SEHNR and CDR2 FQNEAQ (reference sequence). CDR3 nucleotide sequence: TGTGCCAGCAGCAAACAAACAGATACGCAGTATTTT. This encodes CASSKQTDTQYF.

The chain uses TRBV27 and TRBJ2-7; D is perhaps TRBD1 (6 bases). Per the germline V gene, CDR1 is MNHEY and CDR2 is SMNVEV (reference sequence). This CDR3 contains 17 residues. Trimming stripped 6 bases from V and 1 base from J, with 22 bases between. The CDR3 DNA follows: TGTGCCAGCAGCCTTAGACAGGAGCCCACGGGGTCCTACGAGCAGTACTTC. This gives the protein CASSLRQEPTGSYEQYF.

This rearrangement joins TRBV5-1 to TRBJ2-1; 13 bases are shared with TRBD2. CDR3 length equals 16 residues. Germline CDR1 and CDR2: SGHRS and YFSETQ. The ends lost 7 bases at V and 4 bases at J; junction bases unmatched: 8. CDR3 sequence reads: CASGLAGVGWYNEQFF. The CDR3, as DNA: TGCGCCAGCGGACTAGCGGGAGTGGGTTGGTACAATGAGCAGTTCTTC.

The V call is TRBV29-1, the J call TRBJ2-3; D might be TRBD2 (6 bases). V was shortened by 4 bases and J by 1 base, with 6 bases between the two germline ends. This CDR3 spans 12 amino acids. Germline loops: CDR1 SQVTM, CDR2 ANQGSEA. DNA for the CDR3: TGCAGCGTTGGGGAGGGCACAGATACGCAGTATTTT. It specifies CSVGEGTDTQYF.

The gene calls are TRBV14 and TRBJ2-2; 8 bases fit TRBD2. V shed 5 bases, J shed 3 bases, and the junction held 11 bases outside the gene matches. Germline CDR1 reads SGHDN; CDR2 reads FVKESK. The CDR3 loop spans 17 amino acids. CDR3 protein: CASSARKGLEHTGELFF. The DNA for the CDR3 is TGTGCCAGCAGCGCACGAAAGGGACTAGAACACACCGGGGAGCTGTTTTTT.

The chain links TRBV9 to TRBJ2-7, with 8 bases fitting TRBD2. CDR1 is SGDLS, CDR2 YYNGEE, per germline. The V gene end was trimmed by 0 bases and the J gene end by 7 bases; junction bases not matched to a gene: 9. The CDR3 runs to 15 residues. DNA of the CDR3: TGTGCCAGCAGCGTAGCCGGGGGGGGAGGGGTGGAGCAGTACTTC. Its translation: CASSVAGGGGVEQYF.

This clone was found once. The chain is built from TRBV23-1 and TRBJ1-2; D ambiguous. TRBV23-1 is an ORF for which the function is uncertain. Trimming removed 1 base from V and 1 base from J, with 31 bases in between. This CDR3 has 22 residues. The chain's CDR3 is CASSQCCHQLDNSQASNYGYTF. In nucleotides, the CDR3 is TGCGCCAGCAGTCAATGCTGCCACCAACTAGACAATTCCCAAGCCAGTAACTATGGCTACACCTTC.

This sequence joins TRBV7-9 and TRBJ2-5; D remains ambiguous. Germline lookup yields CDR1 SEHNR and CDR2 FQNEAQ (reference sequence). This CDR3 contains 15 residues. V lost 6 bases to trimming and J lost 0 bases, with 14 bases between them. The CDR3 DNA reads as TGTGCCAGCAGTCTTCTTAGTATGTACCAAGAGACCCAGTACTTC. This gives the protein CASSLLSMYQETQYF.

V and J are TRBV7-2 and TRBJ1-2; 7 bases fit TRBD1. The J segment lost 9 bases and the V segment lost 5 bases, leaving 12 bases of the junction unmatched. Germline CDR1 SGHTA, CDR2 FQGNSA. This CDR3 spans 14 amino acids. The CDR3 sequence: CASSLGQERLRYTF. The CDR3 DNA reads as TGTGCCAGCAGCCTAGGACAGGAAAGACTTCGCTACACCTTC.

The CDR3 protein is CASSGFRGAYEQYF. CDR3 DNA sequence: TGTGCCAGCAGTGGATTCAGGGGGGCGTACGAGCAGTACTTC. This sequence joins TRBV28 and TRBJ2-7; possible D gene TRBD1, 7 bases. This CDR3 comprises 14 residues. The V end lost 5 bases, the J end lost 4 bases, and 15 bases lay between the germline ends. Looked up from germline, CDR1 is MDHEN and CDR2 is SYDVKM.

This rearrangement joins TRBV13 to TRBJ1-3; D unresolved. This CDR3 is built from 14 residues. V was pared by 8 bases and J by 4 bases, with 15 bases between. CDR1 is PRHDT and CDR2 is FYEKMQ in the germline V gene (reference sequence). The CDR3 nucleotides are TGTGCCAGCGCCTCAAGCGTTTCAGGAAACACCATATATTTT. Protein: CASASSVSGNTIYF. Full variable domain (missing parts from reference TRBV13 and TRBJ1-3): AAGVIQSPRHLIKEKRETATLKCYPIPRHDTVYWYQQGPGQDPQFLISFYEKMQSDKGSIPDRFSAQQFSDYHSELNMSSLELGDSALYFCASASSVSGNTIYFGEGSWLTVV.

V usage is TRBV19 and J usage is TRBJ2-2; TRBD2 is a possible D gene (6 bases). The CDR3 consists of 14 residues. Looked up from germline, CDR1 is LNHDA and CDR2 is SQIVND (reference sequence). V lost 7 bases, J lost 2 bases, and 11 bases lay in between. The CDR3 nucleotides are TGTGCCAGTATGGGGACTCCTAACACCGGGGAGCTGTTTTTT. It yields the protein CASMGTPNTGELFF.

The rearrangement joins TRBV4-1 to TRBJ2-3, with 8 positions matching TRBD2. Germline V gives CDR1 MGHRA, CDR2 YSYEKL. Losses at the gene ends were 4 bases for V and 5 bases for J; bases not matched to a gene: 5. CDR3 length: 14 amino acids. DNA of the CDR3: TGCGCCAGCAGCCCAGGGACTAGGCTAGATACGCAGTATTTT. Translation: CASSPGTRLDTQYF.

The CDR3 protein is CASEEDPNLRNIQYF. In nucleotides, the CDR3 is TGTGCCAGCGAGGAAGACCCCAATTTAAGAAACATTCAGTACTTC. The V and J genes are TRBV7-9 and TRBJ2-4; D gene ambiguous. V dropped 8 bases and J dropped 6 bases, with 20 bases sitting between them. The germline CDR1 and CDR2 sequences are SEHNR and FQNEAQ (reference sequence). The CDR3 totals 15 residues.

The V and J genes are TRBV6-5 and TRBJ2-3; the match to TRBD2 covers 9 bases. Per germline, CDR1 MNHEY and CDR2 SVGAGI. V was pared by 5 bases and J by 0 bases, with 3 bases of the junction left unmatched. The CDR3 contains 15 residues. CDR3 in DNA: TGTGCCAGCAGTCGCACTAGCGGGAGCACAGATACGCAGTATTTT. Translation gives CASSRTSGSTDTQYF.

The genes are TRBV19 and TRBJ2-5; D not certain. This CDR3 spans 14 amino acids. From germline, CDR1 is LNHDA and CDR2 SQIVND (reference sequence). V was pared by 3 bases and J by 5 bases, with 13 bases between. The CDR3 nucleotides read TGTGCCAGTAGTATCGGGTCCGGTACCGAGACCCAGTACTTC. Encoded protein: CASSIGSGTETQYF. Supplemented by reference TRBV19 and TRBJ2-5, the full variable domain reads DGGITQSPKYLFRKEGQNVTLSCEQNLNHDAMYWYRQDPGQGLRLIYYSQIVNDFQKGDIAEGYSVSREKKESFPLTVTSAQKNPTAFYLCASSIGSGTETQYFGPGTRLLVL.

The chain has TRBV4-1 and TRBJ2-7, with D unresolved. CDR3 length: 15 amino acids. Germline CDR1 is MGHRA and CDR2 is YSYEKL. V lost 1 base to trimming and J lost 5 bases, with 15 bases between them. The CDR3 is CASSQVPRQTDEQYF. Written as DNA, the CDR3 is TGCGCCAGCAGCCAAGTCCCGCGGCAGACTGACGAGCAGTACTTC.

The chain uses TRBV25-1 and TRBJ1-1; tentatively, D is TRBD1 (5 bases). Germline CDR1 reads MGHDK; CDR2 reads SYGVNS. With 3 bases removed from V and 3 bases from J, the gap between germline ends came to 8 bases. The CDR3 is made up of 13 amino acids. The CDR3 region is CASSDWTYTEAFF. The CDR3 DNA is TGTGCCAGCAGTGATTGGACATACACTGAAGCTTTCTTT.

The chain combines TRBV5-8 with TRBJ2-7; D is undetermined. V lost 1 base and J lost 2, with 10 bases in between. Germline V lookup: CDR1 SGHTS, CDR2 YDEGEE. This CDR3 comprises 14 residues. CDR3 residues: CASSLYSEAYEQYF. The DNA of the CDR3 is TGTGCCAGCAGCTTGTATAGTGAAGCCTACGAGCAGTACTTC.

This clone was recorded once. The CDR3 loop reads CASLPADSYNEQFF. In DNA form, the CDR3 reads TGCGCCAGCCTGCCAGCGGACTCCTACAATGAGCAGTTCTTC. The chain uses TRBV5-1 and TRBJ2-1; D perhaps matches TRBD2 (5 bases). This CDR3 is built from 14 residues. V was shortened by 7 bases and J by 0 bases, with 11 bases between the two germline ends. Germline V gives CDR1 SGHRS, CDR2 YFSETQ. Full variable domain (missing parts from reference TRBV5-1 and TRBJ2-1): KAGVTQTPRYLIKTRGQQVTLSCSPISGHRSVSWYQQTPGQGLQFLFEYFSETQRNKGNFPGRFSGRQFSNSRSEMNVSTLELGDSALYLCASLPADSYNEQFFGPGTRLTVL.

The V gene is TRBV7-6, the J gene TRBJ2-2; possible D gene TRBD1, 5 bases. The CDR3 sequence is 14 residues long. Germline V CDR1 and CDR2: SGHVS, FNYEAQ. Trimming took 1 base from V and 7 from J, leaving 10 bases between them. The CDR3 region is CASSLGQSVGELFF. In DNA form, the CDR3 reads TGTGCCAGCAGCTTAGGACAGTCGGTCGGGGAGCTGTTTTTT.

The rearrangement joins TRBV5-1 to TRBJ1-1; possibly TRBD1 for D (5 bases). The V end lost 2 bases, the J end lost 5 bases, and 7 bases lay between the germline ends. Germline V gene lookup returns CDR1 SGHRS and CDR2 YFSETQ. The CDR3 contains 12 residues. The CDR3 coding sequence is TGCGCCAGCAGCTTCGGGGGGACTGAAGCTTTCTTT. Amino acids: CASSFGGTEAFF. The whole variable domain, remainder taken from reference TRBV5-1 and TRBJ1-1, is KAGVTQTPRYLIKTRGQQVTLSCSPISGHRSVSWYQQTPGQGLQFLFEYFSETQRNKGNFPGRFSGRQFSNSRSEMNVSTLELGDSALYLCASSFGGTEAFFGQGTRLTVV.

V gene TRBV10-2 combines with J gene TRBJ2-7, with 7 bases aligning to TRBD2. The junction had 14 bases not matched to a gene; V was cut back by 9 bases and J by 3 bases. The V gene's germline CDR1 is WSHSY and CDR2 SAAADI. CDR3 length equals 15 residues. The CDR3 sequence: CASAYPSGSYYEQYF. For the CDR3, the DNA is TGCGCCAGTGCATACCCTAGCGGAAGTTACTACGAGCAGTACTTC.